In this sample, the clone carrying this T cell receptor (beta chain) turned up a few times. The CDR3 has 16 amino acids. The V gene end was trimmed by 2 bases and the J gene end by 6 bases; junction bases not matched to a gene: 2. The germline CDR1 and CDR2 sequences are SGHVS and FQNEAQ. The sample originates from a study of T-cell reconstitution after alpha-beta-depleted transplantation in children. Researchers prepared the TCRbeta library using unique molecular identifiers, the study reports. One entry per CDR3 protein, called by TCRdb with MiXCR from the PCR reads. Among 300,000 to 400,000 distinct CDR3 sequences, around 15% were seen once, and the ten largest hold approximately 44%.

The sample was PBMCs, mostly from graft donor cells, taken 360 days after TCRalphabeta/CD19-depleted stem cell transplant. The chain has TRBV7-8 and TRBJ2-2; 14 nucleotides agree with TRBD2. The receptor was isolated from a male patient aged 2 to 9 who had a stem cell transplant for acute lymphoblastic leukemia, so the T cells may come from the graft donor. CDR3 sequence: CASSLRLAGGPGELFF. DNA for the CDR3: TGTGCCAGCAGCTTAAGACTAGCGGGAGGGCCCGGGGAGCTGTTTTTT.